The 28 T cell receptor beta chains in this list originate from one sample, sequenced in a study of T cell responses to AZD1222 COVID-19 vaccine. TCRdb's table, derived via immunoSEQ multiplex PCR, lists solely in-frame clones and lacks some. This sample has roughly 85,000 clones, with approximately 85% found just once. Here the sequenced sample was peripheral blood, taken on day 0 of MenACWY control vaccination. Every receptor here comes from an adult in good health.

In its sample, this clone was seen once. The chain employs TRBV7-9 and TRBJ2-7; 8 bases map to TRBD2. The CDR3 sequence is 14 residues long. Trimming at V came to 5 bases and at J to 2 bases, leaving 5 bases not matched to a gene. The germline gives CDR1 SEHNR, CDR2 FQNEAQ (reference sequence). The CDR3 loop reads CASSRGGTTYEQYF. In DNA form, the CDR3 reads TGTGCCAGCAGCCGGGGGGGAACCACCTACGAGCAGTACTTC.

V and J are TRBV6-2 or TRBV6-3 and TRBJ2-7; D is perhaps TRBD1 or TRBD2 (5 bases each). V was trimmed by 2 bases and J by 7 bases, leaving 15 bases between them. There are 14 residues in the CDR3. Germline CDR1 and CDR2: MNHEY and SVGEGT. The CDR3 loop is CASSYPGRSGEQYF. CDR3 DNA: TGTGCCAGCAGTTACCCGGGACGGTCTGGAGAGCAGTACTTC.

This clone was found once. The chain employs TRBV29-1 and TRBJ1-2; a possible D gene is TRBD1 (6 bases). The V gene's germline CDR1 is SQVTM and CDR2 ANQGSEA. V gave up 3 bases and J gave up 8 bases, with 16 bases separating them. The CDR3 totals 13 residues. Here the CDR3 reads CSVDEGTREGYTF. In DNA form, the CDR3 reads TGCAGCGTTGACGAAGGGACACGCGAGGGCTACACCTTC.

This clone has just one count. The V call is TRBV7-2, the J call TRBJ2-3; D is ambiguous. CDR1 and CDR2 from the germline V gene are SGHTA and FQGNSA. The CDR3 is made up of 15 amino acids. Deletions cut 1 base from V and 5 bases from J, with 13 bases between. CDR3 sequence reads: CASSLGGWGGDTQYF. In nucleotides, the CDR3 is TGTGCCAGCAGCTTAGGAGGATGGGGTGGAGATACGCAGTATTTT.

The gene calls are TRBV7-2 and TRBJ1-1; a possible D gene is TRBD1 (6 bases). CDR1 is SGHTA, CDR2 FQGNSA, per germline. With 9 bases removed from V and 0 bases from J, the gap between germline ends came to 14 bases. The CDR3 is made up of 14 amino acids. This CDR3 is CASDDRPMNTEAFF. The DNA of the CDR3 is TGTGCCAGTGACGACAGGCCTATGAACACTGAAGCTTTCTTT.

The V gene is TRBV10-3, the J gene TRBJ2-2; D tentatively fits TRBD1 or TRBD2 (5 bases each). V was shortened by 2 bases and J by 3 bases, with 7 bases between the two germline ends. From germline, CDR1 is ENHRY and CDR2 SYGVKD. The CDR3 loop spans 14 amino acids. The CDR3: CAISERGHTGELFF. The DNA of the CDR3 is TGTGCCATCAGTGAGAGGGGACACACCGGGGAGCTGTTTTTT.

The chain couples TRBV7-2 to TRBJ2-2; D remains ambiguous. The germline V gene has CDR1 SGHTA and CDR2 FQGNSA. Trimming left V 0 bases short and J 1 base short, with 6 bases between. The CDR3 consists of 15 residues. The CDR3 coding sequence is TGTGCCAGCAGCTTAGCGGGCCGGAACACCGGGGAGCTGTTTTTT. It encodes CASSLAGRNTGELFF.

J is TRBJ2-2 and V is TRBV7-2; 10 nucleotides agree with TRBD1. CDR1 and CDR2 from the germline V gene are SGHTA and FQGNSA. The length of the CDR3 is 16 residues. The V gene end was trimmed by 6 bases and the J gene end by 6 bases; junction bases not matched to a gene: 10. The chain's CDR3 is CASSPHRDRGAGELFF. The CDR3 DNA reads as TGTGCCAGCAGTCCCCACCGGGACAGGGGCGCCGGGGAGCTGTTTTTT.

The chain is built from TRBV30 and TRBJ2-1, with D possibly TRBD2 on 6 matching bases. Trimming cost V 1 base and J 4 bases, with 8 bases left between them. Per the germline V gene, CDR1 is GTSNPN and CDR2 is SVGIG (reference sequence). This CDR3 region has 13 residues. The CDR3 DNA reads TGTGCCTGGAGTGGGGGACTGTACAATGAGCAGTTCTTC. Its translation is CAWSGGLYNEQFF.

V and J are TRBV5-4 and TRBJ2-1; tentative D call: TRBD2 (6 bases). Germline V lookup: CDR1 SGHNT, CDR2 YYREEE (reference sequence). The CDR3 has 15 residues. V was cut by 4 bases and J by 0 bases, with 11 bases left in between. The CDR3 is CASSPSTSSYNEQFF. The CDR3 bases are TGTGCCAGCAGCCCCTCGACTAGCTCCTACAATGAGCAGTTCTTC.

The CDR3 reads CASSQDGRQGEGQPQHF. The CDR3 DNA reads as TGTGCCAGCAGCCAAGATGGGCGGCAGGGGGAGGGTCAGCCCCAGCATTTT. V is TRBV4-2 and J is TRBJ1-5; TRBD1 matches at 7 bases. Losses at the gene ends were 0 bases for V and 6 bases for J; bases not matched to a gene: 11. Germline V gene lookup returns CDR1 LGHNA and CDR2 YNFKEQ. This CDR3 is 17 amino acids long.

This clone appeared a single time. This chain joins TRBV18 and TRBJ2-1, with TRBD1 matching 7 bases. With 3 bases clipped from V and 5 bases from J, the junction kept 10 bases outside the gene matches. The CDR3 has 16 amino acids. Germline V CDR1 and CDR2: KGHSH, LQKENI. The CDR3 DNA sequence: TGTGCCAGCTCACCGGGCCCGGGACAGCCCAACAATGAGCAGTTCTTC. Protein sequence: CASSPGPGQPNNEQFF.

This chain joins TRBV11-3 and TRBJ1-3, with 9 bases matching TRBD1. J lost 3 bases, V lost 4 bases, and 7 bases had no gene match. Germline CDR1 and CDR2: SGHNT and YENEEA. This CDR3 has 16 amino acids. CDR3: CASSYGQGRGGNTIYF. CDR3 coding DNA: TGTGCCAGCAGCTACGGACAGGGGCGAGGTGGAAACACCATATATTTT.

This chain uses TRBV2 with TRBJ2-5, with TRBD2 matching over 11 bases. The germline gives CDR1 SNHLY, CDR2 FYNNEI. The CDR3 sequence is 15 residues long. The junction had 2 bases not matched to a gene; V was cut back by 2 bases and J by 3 bases. CDR3 in amino acids: CASSERGLAEETQYF. CDR3 nucleotide sequence: TGTGCCAGCAGTGAAAGGGGACTAGCGGAAGAGACCCAGTACTTC.

J is TRBJ1-2 and V is TRBV5-4; 8 nucleotides align to TRBD1. The CDR3 sequence is 13 residues long. J lost 5 bases, V lost 4 bases, and 4 bases had no gene match. Germline V lookup: CDR1 SGHNT, CDR2 YYREEE (reference sequence). In DNA form, the CDR3 reads TGTGCCAGCAGCCCGGACAGGGATTATGGCTACACCTTC. Translating it yields CASSPDRDYGYTF.

The rearrangement links TRBV28 to TRBJ2-1; D is uncertain. Germline assignment: CDR1 MDHEN and CDR2 SYDVKM. V shed 6 bases and J shed 5 bases, with 8 bases lying between them. The length of the CDR3 is 12 residues. CDR3 amino acids: CASSQRNNEQFF. In DNA, the CDR3 is TGTGCCAGCAGCCAGCGAAACAATGAGCAGTTCTTC.

In its sample, this clone was seen once. V and J are TRBV10-3 and TRBJ1-6, with 10 nucleotides matching TRBD1. The junction had 7 bases not matched to a gene; V was cut back by 10 bases and J by 4 bases. This CDR3 has 15 amino acids. The germline V gene has CDR1 ENHRY and CDR2 SYGVKD. CDR3 sequence: CASRQGAEYNSPLHF. The CDR3 DNA is TGTGCCAGCCGACAGGGGGCAGAGTATAATTCACCCCTCCACTTT.

The rearrangement uses TRBV7-2 and TRBJ1-5; D ambiguous. The CDR3 totals 15 residues. The germline V gene has CDR1 SGHTA and CDR2 FQGNSA. Deletions cut 5 bases from V and 4 bases from J, with 15 bases between. The CDR3 loop is CASSKWAEGNQPQHF. The DNA for the CDR3 is TGTGCCAGCAGCAAATGGGCCGAGGGAAATCAGCCCCAGCATTTT.

The J gene is TRBJ1-5, the V gene TRBV6-6; no definite D call. The CDR3 is made up of 13 amino acids. Looked up from germline, CDR1 is MNHNY and CDR2 is SVGAGI (reference sequence). The germline V and J ends were trimmed by 5 bases and 4 bases, with 9 bases remaining between them. CDR3 sequence: CASSPGHNQPQHF. The CDR3 region has the DNA TGTGCCAGCAGTCCGGGTCATAATCAGCCCCAGCATTTT.

This clone appeared once. J is TRBJ1-6 and V is TRBV5-1; tentative D call: TRBD1 (5 bases). The CDR3 spans 17 residues. Germline CDR1 and CDR2: SGHRS and YFSETQ. The V and J ends lost 0 bases and 0 bases respectively, with 10 bases between them. This CDR3 reads CASSLDRLSSYNSPLHF. The CDR3 DNA reads as TGCGCCAGCAGCTTGGACAGGCTTAGCTCCTATAATTCACCCCTCCACTTT.

The chain carries TRBV28 and TRBJ1-4, with TRBD1 matching 9 bases. Per germline, CDR1 MDHEN and CDR2 SYDVKM. J lost 7 bases, V lost 5 bases, and 8 bases had no gene match. This CDR3 comprises 15 residues. CDR3 sequence (DNA): TGTGCCAGCAGTGCACCGGGACAGGGAATTGAAAAACTGTTTTTT. This codes for CASSAPGQGIEKLFF.

This chain joins TRBV5-4 and TRBJ1-4; 8 bases line up with TRBD1. The length of the CDR3 is 15 residues. Trimming removed 2 bases from V and 3 bases from J; junction bases left unmatched: 3. The germline CDR1 and CDR2 sequences are SGHNT and YYREEE (reference sequence). The CDR3, as DNA: TGTGCCAGCAGCTTAAAGACAGGGGCTAATGAAAAACTGTTTTTT. Translated, it gives CASSLKTGANEKLFF.

This clone was recorded only once. This sequence joins TRBV5-1 and TRBJ2-2; 8 bases line up with TRBD1. The CDR3 runs to 16 residues. Germline values: CDR1 SGHRS, CDR2 YFSETQ. J gave up 2 bases and V 1 base, and 4 bases lay outside the gene matches. CDR3 in amino acids: CASSLQGADNTGELFF. The CDR3 bases are TGCGCCAGCAGCTTGCAGGGGGCGGATAACACCGGGGAGCTGTTTTTT.

The V gene is TRBV7-2, the J gene TRBJ1-2; maybe TRBD1 (6 bases). CDR1 and CDR2 (germline): SGHTA, FQGNSA. The CDR3 totals 14 residues. The V end was cut by 1 base, the J end by 8 bases, with 14 bases between. CDR3 sequence reads: CASSLEVQGGGYTF. In nucleotides, the CDR3 is TGTGCCAGCAGCTTAGAAGTACAGGGAGGCGGCTACACCTTC.

The chain uses TRBV10-3 and TRBJ2-5; perhaps TRBD2 as D (5 bases). This CDR3 contains 13 residues. Trimming took 10 bases from V and 5 from J, leaving 17 bases between them. The germline CDR1 and CDR2 sequences are ENHRY and SYGVKD. The CDR3 loop reads CATLDSPGETQYF. For the CDR3, the DNA is TGTGCCACCCTAGATTCCCCGGGGGAGACCCAGTACTTC.

The chain has TRBV2 and TRBJ1-1; tentative D call: TRBD1 (6 bases). V shed 1 base and J shed 0 bases, with 15 bases lying between them. The germline CDR1 and CDR2 sequences are SNHLY and FYNNEI. The length of the CDR3 is 17 residues. As DNA, the CDR3 is TGTGCCAGCAGTGAAGAGGGGGGCCCGAACATGAACACTGAAGCTTTCTTT. Protein sequence: CASSEEGGPNMNTEAFF.

The chain couples TRBV6-6 to TRBJ2-6; D gene unclear. V lost 0 bases to trimming and J lost 0 bases, with 6 bases between them. This CDR3 is 16 amino acids long. Germline-derived CDR1 and CDR2 are MNHNY and SVGAGI (reference sequence). DNA for the CDR3: TGTGCCAGCAGTTACTCGCTCAGCTCTGGGGCCAACGTCCTGACTTTC. This sequence encodes CASSYSLSSGANVLTF.

The rearrangement links TRBV11-3 to TRBJ2-6; TRBD2 matches 7 bases. V was pared by 5 bases and J by 0 bases, with 10 bases of the junction left unmatched. The CDR3 extends over 18 amino acids. CDR1 SGHNT and CDR2 YENEEA come from the germline V gene. For the CDR3, the DNA is TGTGCCAGCAGCCCCTGGGGGGACTACCCCTCTGGGGCCAACGTCCTGACTTTC. Protein product: CASSPWGDYPSGANVLTF.